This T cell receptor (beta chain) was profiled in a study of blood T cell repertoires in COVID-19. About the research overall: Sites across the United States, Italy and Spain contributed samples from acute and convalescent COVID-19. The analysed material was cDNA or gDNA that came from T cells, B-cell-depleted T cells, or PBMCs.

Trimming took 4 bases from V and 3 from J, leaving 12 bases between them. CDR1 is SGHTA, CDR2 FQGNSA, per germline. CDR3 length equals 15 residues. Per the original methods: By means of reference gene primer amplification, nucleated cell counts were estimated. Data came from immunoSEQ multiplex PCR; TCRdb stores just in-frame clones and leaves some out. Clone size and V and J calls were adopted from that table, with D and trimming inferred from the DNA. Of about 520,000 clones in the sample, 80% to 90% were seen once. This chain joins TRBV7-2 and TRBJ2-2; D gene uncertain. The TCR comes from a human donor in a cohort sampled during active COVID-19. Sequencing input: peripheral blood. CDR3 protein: CASSSQPLDTGELFF. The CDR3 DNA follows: TGTGCCAGCAGCTCGCAACCACTCGACACCGGGGAGCTGTTTTTT.